These T cell receptor beta chains were read from a single sample in a study of blood T cell repertoires in COVID-19. Only in-frame clones appear in the TCRdb table, and some are missing; sequencing was by immunoSEQ multiplex PCR. The data show approximately 190,000 clones, approximately 79% seen once. Sequences were obtained from peripheral blood. The origin of the receptors is a man aged 60 to 75 with active or convalescent COVID-19. CDR3s include the opening cysteine and the closing phenylalanine or tryptophan. Fields, in order: D gene, J gene, clone size, V gene, CDR3 DNA, CDR3 protein. D genes are given only for firm matches. The size entry is marked missing in some rows and otherwise reads once, few, many or a size class.

>TRBD1|TRBJ2-6|NA|TRBV11-2
TGTGCCAGCAGCTTAACCTCCGGGACAGGGGGCTTCGTCCTGACTTTC
CASSLTSGTGGFVLTF
>NA|TRBJ1-4|NA|TRBV18
TGTGCCAGCTCACCAGACAGGAGTAATGAAAAACTGTTTTTT
CASSPDRSNEKLFF
>NA|TRBJ2-5|NA|TRBV15
TGTGCCACCAGCAGAGAAAGGGAGACTGGGAGGGAGACCCAGTACTTC
CATSRERETGRETQYF
>TRBD2|TRBJ2-1|NA|TRBV4-3
TGCGCCAGCAGCCAAGTTGACCTAGCGGGATACAATGAGCAGTTCTTC
CASSQVDLAGYNEQFF
>NA|TRBJ2-1|few|TRBV3-1/TRBV3-2
TGTGCCAGCAGCACAGGAGCCGCCCCCTACAATGAGCAGTTCTTC
CASSTGAAPYNEQFF
>NA|TRBJ1-2|NA|TRBV28
TGTGCCAGCAGGACAGCTAACTATGGCTACACCTTC
CASRTANYGYTF
>NA|TRBJ2-7|NA|TRBV7-2
TGTGCCAGCAGCTTAGTGCAGGCGAGCACCGAGCAGTACTTC
CASSLVQASTEQYF
>NA|TRBJ1-4|many|TRBV28
TGTGCCAGCAGTTTAATCGGGGGTGGGGCAACTAATGAAAAACTGTTTTTT
CASSLIGGGATNEKLFF
>NA|TRBJ1-5|NA|TRBV29-1
TGCAGCGTTGCTCAAGGGGGCAATCAGCCCCAGCATTTT
CSVAQGGNQPQHF
>NA|TRBJ1-6|once|TRBV2
TGTGCCAGCAGTGAAGAAAGAGGTTATAATTCACCCCTCCACTTT
CASSEERGYNSPLHF
>NA|TRBJ2-2|NA|TRBV3-1/TRBV3-2
TGTGCCAGCCGGGAGCGGGTGAACACCGGGGAGCTGTTTTTT
CASRERVNTGELFF